This T cell receptor (beta chain) was profiled in a study of patients and donors after allogeneic stem cell transplantation. Germline CDR1 is SNHLY and CDR2 is FYNNEI. Trimming cost V 5 bases and J 9 bases, with 11 bases left between them. CDR3 size: 12 residues. TCRdb used MiXCR to reprocess the RT-PCR reads, holding one entry per CDR3 protein. The table shows roughly 30,000 distinct CDR3 sequences, with 6.8% occurring only once. Only a few counts were recorded for this clonotype. This TCR derives from a human donor who was either an allogeneic HSCT recipient or a stem cell or donor lymphocyte infusion donor (not recorded which). It is not recorded whose cells these are; they may come from a transplant donor. This rearrangement joins TRBV2 to TRBJ2-4; possibly TRBD2 for D (5 bases). The sample consisted of blood, either unsorted or a sorted T cell fraction (not recorded which). The CDR3 reads CASSRTEGIQYF. The CDR3 region has the DNA TGTGCCAGCAGTCGGACTGAGGGCATTCAGTACTTC.